These T cell receptor beta chains were read from a single sample in a study of human T cells and chemical hapten exposure. TCRdb fed the RACE reads into MiXCR, producing one record per CDR3 protein. The data hold 27,000 or so distinct CDR3 sequences, with 7.5% to 10% observed a single time. Specimen: whole blood, collected in connection with sensitization to the hapten diphenylcyclopropenone (DPC). The receptors originated from a man aged 25 to 40 with alopecia areata. Some clones in this sample may be carry-over from other donors' samples. Each CDR3 is given with its conserved first and last residue. Each record gives: V gene, D gene, clone size, J gene, CDR3 DNA, CDR3 protein. A D gene is named only where the DNA matches it firmly. Only part of the rows carry a size: once, few, many, or a class if the clone is expanded.

>TRBV5-1|NA|NA|TRBJ2-6
TGCGCCACCCTGGAACCCGGGGCCAACGTCCTGACTTTC
CATLEPGANVLTF
>TRBV12-3/TRBV12-4|TRBD1|NA|TRBJ1-1
TGTGCCAGCAGTTTCCAGACAGGGCCCGTCTTT
CASSFQTGPVF
>TRBV3-1|NA|many|TRBJ2-1
TGTGCCAGCAGCCCCTGGACAGTCAGTAACAATGAGCAGTTCTTC
CASSPWTVSNNEQFF
>TRBV18|NA|NA|TRBJ2-7
TGTGCCAGCTCGGGACTCGTTTACGAGCAGTACTTC
CASSGLVYEQYF
>TRBV6-5|NA|many|TRBJ1-2
TGTGCCAGCAGTTACTCGGCCAGCTCTAACTATGGCTACACCTTC
CASSYSASSNYGYTF
>TRBV20-1|NA|few|TRBJ2-1
TGCAGTGCTCGGTTGCGGACCTACAATGAGCAGTTCTTC
CSARLRTYNEQFF
>TRBV6-5|NA|NA|TRBJ2-1
TGTGCCAGCAGTAGTTCAGTGGGTGAGCAGTTCTTC
CASSSSVGEQFF
>TRBV6-6|NA|NA|TRBJ1-1
TGTGCCAGCAGTTACTCGATCGTGAACACTGAAGCTTTCTTT
CASSYSIVNTEAFF
>TRBV6-6|NA|many|TRBJ1-6
TGTGCCAGCATCGCCTCGGACAGCTCCTATAATTCACCCCTCCACTTT
CASIASDSSYNSPLHF
>TRBV12-3/TRBV12-4|NA|many|TRBJ2-5
TGTGCCAGCAGTTTCACTGACACCTTAGAGACCCAGTACTTC
CASSFTDTLETQYF
>TRBV6-6|TRBD1|many|TRBJ1-5
TGTGCCAGCAGGGCTCAGGGGGGTTCGGATCAGCCCCAGCATTTT
CASRAQGGSDQPQHF
>TRBV12-3/TRBV12-4|NA|many|TRBJ1-3
TGTGCCAGCAGTTTATCAGGGTCGGGAAACACCATATATTTT
CASSLSGSGNTIYF
>TRBV5-6|NA|few|TRBJ1-1
TGTGCCAGCAGCTCCAGCTTGAACACTGAAGCTTTCTTT
CASSSSLNTEAFF
>TRBV7-2|NA|NA|TRBJ2-5
TGTGCCAGCAGCTTCCAGGGCAACCAAGAGACCCAGTACTTC
CASSFQGNQETQYF
>TRBV7-6|TRBD1|NA|TRBJ1-2
TGTGCCAGCAGCTTAGGACAGGGCGATGGCTACACCTTC
CASSLGQGDGYTF
>TRBV6-2/TRBV6-3|TRBD1|many|TRBJ1-6
TGTGCCGGGAGGACAGGGGGCCATTCACCCCTCCACTTT
CAGRTGGHSPLHF
>TRBV20-1|TRBD1|many|TRBJ1-3
TGCAGTGCTCCAGGGGGAGGGAACACCATATATTTT
CSAPGGGNTIYF
>TRBV5-1|NA|many|TRBJ1-1
TGCGCCAGCCGGGACAATCTGAACACTGAAGCTTTCTTT
CASRDNLNTEAFF
>TRBV4-3|NA|NA|TRBJ2-7
TGCGCCAGCAGCCAAGGAGTACCAATTAAAGACTCCTACGAGCAGTACTTC
CASSQGVPIKDSYEQYF
>TRBV6-5|NA|NA|TRBJ1-1
TGTGCCAGCACCTACGGGAGCCCGGGGAACACTGAAGCTTTCTTT
CASTYGSPGNTEAFF
>TRBV7-2|NA|many|TRBJ1-5
TGTGCCAGCAGCTTAGAACTTGATCAGCCCCAGCATTTT
CASSLELDQPQHF
>TRBV6-5|NA|many|TRBJ1-4
TGTGCCAGCAGTGTTTCTAATGAAAAACTGTTTTTT
CASSVSNEKLFF
>TRBV4-1|NA|many|TRBJ1-5
TGCGCCAGCAGCCAAGACAGGAGCCTCCGACAGCCCCAGCATTTT
CASSQDRSLRQPQHF
>TRBV6-5|TRBD2|NA|TRBJ2-3
TGTGCCAGCACTAGCGGTTCTAGCACAGATACGCAGTATTTT
CASTSGSSTDTQYF
>TRBV6-2/TRBV6-3|NA|NA|TRBJ2-1
TGTGCCAGCAGTCTGAGCTCCCCCTACAATGAGCAGTTCTTC
CASSLSSPYNEQFF
>TRBV12-5|TRBD1|many|TRBJ2-7
TGTGCTAGTGGTTTCGGACAGGCCACCTACGAGCAGTACTTC
CASGFGQATYEQYF
>TRBV28|NA|NA|TRBJ1-5
TGTGCCAGCAGATCCGGGACGTTGAGTTTAACGCCCCAGCATTTT
CASRSGTLSLTPQHF
>TRBV19|TRBD1|many|TRBJ2-7
TGTGCCAGTAGCAACAGGGGGTTGGCCTACGAGCAGTACTTC
CASSNRGLAYEQYF
>TRBV6-2/TRBV6-3|TRBD1|few|TRBJ2-7
TGTGCCAGCAGTAGGGACAGGGGGACCGAGCAGTACTTC
CASSRDRGTEQYF
>TRBV5-1|TRBD1|many|TRBJ1-1
TGCGCCAGCAGATCCGGGACAGGGACTGAAGCTTTCTTT
CASRSGTGTEAFF
>TRBV7-9|NA|many|TRBJ2-5
TGTGCCAGCAGCTACGGATTAGCGGCTCCCCAAGAGACCCAGTACTTC
CASSYGLAAPQETQYF
>TRBV7-2|NA|many|TRBJ1-3
TGTGCCAGCAGCTTCTTCACTACTTCCTCTGGAAACACCATATATTTT
CASSFFTTSSGNTIYF
>TRBV12-3/TRBV12-4|NA|few|TRBJ1-3
TGTGCCAGCAGGTATTACGGACAGACCTCTGGAAACACCATATATTTT
CASRYYGQTSGNTIYF
>TRBV24-1|NA|NA|TRBJ1-4
TGTGCCACCAGGGGCGCTGAGAATGAAAAACTGTTTTTT
CATRGAENEKLFF
>TRBV27|TRBD1|many|TRBJ2-2
TGTGCCAGTACAGGGGCTACCGGGGAGCTGTTTTTT
CASTGATGELFF
>TRBV6-1|TRBD1|NA|TRBJ2-6
TGTGCCAGCAGTGACCGACAGGGCCTTTCGTCTGGGGCCAACGTCCTGACTTTC
CASSDRQGLSSGANVLTF
>TRBV29-1|NA|few|TRBJ2-1
TGCAGCGGGGGGAGCTCCTACAATGAGCAGTTCTTC
CSGGSSYNEQFF
>TRBV5-1|NA|NA|TRBJ2-2
TGCGCCAGCAGCTTGAACGCCAGGACGAACACCGGGGAGCTGTTTTTT
CASSLNARTNTGELFF
>TRBV19|NA|NA|TRBJ2-3
TGTGCCAGTAGTGATCAAGGGGGGGCGCAAGATACGCAGTATTTT
CASSDQGGAQDTQYF
>TRBV2|NA|few|TRBJ1-5
TGTGCCAGCAACCTCAGGGAGCGTCAGCCCCAGCATTTT
CASNLRERQPQHF
>TRBV21-1|NA|few|TRBJ2-3
TGTGCCAGCAGCAAACACGACGGCCCAGATACGCAGTATTTT
CASSKHDGPDTQYF